What follows are 4 T cell receptor beta chains derived from one specimen sequenced in a study of blood T cell repertoires in COVID-19 (dated by TCRdb to 2020 to 2022). To prepare the library, the immunoSEQ multiplex PCR assay was applied. TCRdb limited this immuneACCESS table to in-frame rearrangements with V and J called. A share of clones is missing; checked studies link under half to unresolved V genes, and the rest is unexplained. This sample holds under 70,000 clones; roughly 90% were observed only once. Clones ranked in the top ten supply over 13% of the sample. The sample was peripheral blood. The receptor source for this set is a human donor with active COVID-19. The donor label of this sample is uncertain.

This rearrangement joins TRBV5-8 to TRBJ1-5, with 7 bases identical to TRBD1. The V gene's germline CDR1 is SGHTS and CDR2 YDEGEE. The trim removed 3 bases at V and 5 bases at J, leaving 8 bases unmatched. The length of the CDR3 is 15 residues. In DNA, the CDR3 is TGTGCCAGCAGCTCCGACAGGGAAGGGCATCAGCCCCAGCATTTT. Encoded protein: CASSSDREGHQPQHF.

The chain links TRBV10-1 to TRBJ2-7, with 8 bases lining up with TRBD2. This CDR3 is 15 amino acids long. With 6 bases clipped from V and 0 bases from J, the junction kept 7 bases outside the gene matches. Germline CDR1 WNHNN, CDR2 SYGVQD (reference sequence). The CDR3 sequence: CASRLSGVRSYEQYV. The CDR3 DNA reads TGCGCCAGCAGGCTTAGCGGGGTCCGCTCCTACGAGCAGTACGTC.

The chain has TRBV12-3 or TRBV12-4 and TRBJ1-1; D not certain. V lost 1 base and J 5 bases, leaving 8 bases between the germline ends. The length of the CDR3 is 13 residues. In DNA, the CDR3 is TGTGCCAGCAGTTTAGGAGTGGAGACTGAAGCTTTCTTT. This translates into CASSLGVETEAFF.

This sequence joins TRBV19 and TRBJ2-7; TRBD1 is a possible D gene (7 bases). From germline, CDR1 is LNHDA and CDR2 SQIVND (reference sequence). The V gene lost 5 bases and the J gene lost 2 bases, with 19 bases spanning the gap. The CDR3 runs to 16 residues. The CDR3 DNA follows: TGTGCCAGTAGTGCCCGACAGGGACTCCGTACCTACGAGCAGTACTTC. It specifies CASSARQGLRTYEQYF.